The 19 T cell receptor beta chains listed next were all sequenced from one sample in a study of blood T cell repertoires in COVID-19. Only in-frame clones appear in the TCRdb table, and some are missing; sequencing was by immunoSEQ multiplex PCR. The sample carries about 180,000 clones, 89% recorded once. What was sequenced was peripheral blood. The receptors derive from a man between 18 and 29 years old who had recovered from COVID-19.

V is TRBV11-2 and J is TRBJ2-3; 9 bases align to TRBD1. J was trimmed by 1 base and V by 4 bases; bases with no gene match: 9. This CDR3 has 17 residues. In germline, CDR1 is SGHAT, CDR2 FQNNGV. In DNA, the CDR3 is TGTGCCAGCAGCTCGTCGGGGACAGGGATACGCACAGATACGCAGTATTTT. The encoded protein is CASSSSGTGIRTDTQYF.

The chain links TRBV29-1 to TRBJ2-7, with a weak D call TRBD2 (6 bases). With 4 bases removed from V and 7 bases from J, the gap between germline ends came to 17 bases. CDR3 length equals 13 residues. Germline CDR1 SQVTM, CDR2 ANQGSEA. The CDR3 DNA reads TGCAGCGTTGTGGGACTCCATGCAGTTGAGCAGTACTTC. Its protein product is CSVVGLHAVEQYF.

The rearrangement links TRBV18 to TRBJ1-4; TRBD1 aligns across 8 bases. CDR1 and CDR2 (germline): KGHSH, LQKENI. V shed 2 bases, J shed 6 bases, and the junction held 5 bases outside the gene matches. The CDR3 spans 15 residues. As DNA, the CDR3 is TGTGCCAGCTCACCAAGGACAGGGAAGTATGAAAAACTGTTTTTT. As protein: CASSPRTGKYEKLFF.

The genes are TRBV19 and TRBJ1-1; 9 nucleotides match TRBD1. The CDR3 has 15 amino acids. Germline values: CDR1 LNHDA, CDR2 SQIVND (reference sequence). J lost 3 bases, V lost 3 bases, and 5 bases had no gene match. The CDR3 sequence: CASSIHGTGYTEAFF. CDR3 nucleotide sequence: TGTGCCAGTAGTATCCACGGGACAGGGTACACTGAAGCTTTCTTT.

V and J are TRBV7-2 and TRBJ2-7; 11 nucleotides align to TRBD2. J gave up 2 bases and V 5 bases, and 14 bases lay outside the gene matches. CDR1 is SGHTA and CDR2 is FQGNSA in the germline V gene. This CDR3 has 18 amino acids. The CDR3, as DNA: TGTGCCAGCAGCCCCCCCCCGGGACTAGCGGCATACGCCTACGAGCAGTACTTC. Its translation: CASSPPPGLAAYAYEQYF.

CDR3 in DNA: TGTGCCAGCTCCGGGAGCCAGGTAGATTCACCCCTCCACTTT. Residues: CASSGSQVDSPLHF. This sequence joins TRBV18 and TRBJ1-6; D unclear. V dropped 6 bases and J dropped 8 bases, with 14 bases sitting between them. CDR3 length: 14 residues. Germline CDR1 and CDR2: KGHSH and LQKENI.

V and J are TRBV19 and TRBJ2-1; D might be TRBD2 (5 bases). CDR1 and CDR2 from the germline V gene are LNHDA and SQIVND (reference sequence). The CDR3 covers 14 residues. The ends were cut back, 4 bases at V and 0 bases at J, with 7 bases in the middle. CDR3 sequence reads: CASSNSASYNEQFF. CDR3 in DNA: TGTGCCAGTAGTAATAGCGCCTCCTACAATGAGCAGTTCTTC.

The chain links TRBV7-2 to TRBJ2-5; D may be TRBD1 (6 bases). V was clipped by 8 bases and J by 4 bases, with 14 bases between them. Germline V gene sequence: CDR1 SGHTA, CDR2 FQGNSA. This CDR3 is built from 13 residues. CDR3 sequence: CASGRGSGETQYF. CDR3 coding DNA: TGTGCCAGCGGCAGGGGTTCCGGAGAGACCCAGTACTTC.

CDR3: CASSQAVGYLAIKETQYF. The CDR3 DNA sequence: TGTGCCAGCAGCCAAGCGGTCGGGTACCTAGCCATAAAAGAGACCCAGTACTTC. The V call is TRBV4-2, the J call TRBJ2-5; TRBD2 might be the D (5 bases). The CDR3 length is 18 residues. The ends were cut back, 1 base at V and 3 bases at J, with 21 bases in the middle. Germline CDR1 and CDR2: LGHNA and YNFKEQ.

The chain's CDR3 is CASRGTSGPYEQYF. In nucleotides, the CDR3 is TGTGCCAGCAGGGGGACTTCGGGGCCCTACGAGCAGTACTTC. The chain recombines TRBV28 with TRBJ2-7; D perhaps matches TRBD2 (6 bases). Germline CDR1 and CDR2: MDHEN and SYDVKM. V was trimmed by 6 bases and J by 2 bases, leaving 14 bases between them. The CDR3 sequence is 14 residues long.

The chain employs TRBV9 and TRBJ2-1; TRBD2 matches 7 bases. J was trimmed by 1 base and V by 3 bases; bases with no gene match: 4. Germline lookup yields CDR1 SGDLS and CDR2 YYNGEE. The CDR3 runs 15 residues. CDR3 DNA: TGTGCCAGCAGCGATACTAGCGTTTCCTACAATGAGCAGTTCTTC. Residues: CASSDTSVSYNEQFF.

J is TRBJ1-1 and V is TRBV27; D possibly corresponds to TRBD1 (5 bases). Trimming took 0 bases from V and 10 from J, leaving 21 bases between them. Germline V gene sequence: CDR1 MNHEY, CDR2 SMNVEV (reference sequence). The CDR3 totals 16 residues. CDR3 DNA: TGTGCCAGCAGTTTATCGGGGCAGGGTTTATCCTACCGAGCTTTCTTT. Residues: CASSLSGQGLSYRAFF.

The rearrangement uses TRBV6-5 and TRBJ2-7, with 7 bases identical to TRBD2. CDR3 size: 15 residues. J was trimmed by 5 bases and V by 2 bases; bases with no gene match: 9. Germline V gene sequence: CDR1 MNHEY, CDR2 SVGAGI. CDR3 protein: CASSYRGGSFDEQYF. The CDR3, as DNA: TGTGCCAGCAGTTACCGGGGCGGGAGCTTCGACGAGCAGTACTTC.

This rearrangement joins TRBV5-4 to TRBJ2-7, with 10 bases matching TRBD2. V shed 4 bases, J shed 1 base, and the junction held 11 bases outside the gene matches. CDR1 and CDR2 from the germline V gene are SGHNT and YYREEE (reference sequence). The CDR3 consists of 17 residues. In nucleotides, the CDR3 is TGTGCCAGCAGCCCCGAGGGGACTAGCGCGAGGTCCTACGAGCAGTACTTC. Amino acid sequence: CASSPEGTSARSYEQYF.

The rearrangement uses TRBV6-1 and TRBJ2-3; perhaps TRBD2 as D (6 bases). Germline V gene data show CDR1 as MNHNS and CDR2 as SASEGT. CDR3 length: 17 residues. With 4 bases removed from V and 6 bases from J, the gap between germline ends came to 23 bases. The CDR3 reads CASSVTIGGFGRDTQYF. The CDR3 DNA is TGTGCCAGCAGTGTAACGATTGGGGGGTTCGGGCGGGATACGCAGTATTTT.

This chain joins TRBV29-1 and TRBJ2-1, with a tentative D call TRBD2 (5 bases). V lost 5 bases to trimming and J lost 7 bases, with 9 bases between them. The germline CDR1 and CDR2 sequences are SQVTM and ANQGSEA. The CDR3 covers 11 residues. In nucleotides, the CDR3 is TGCAGCGTTAATCGCGGGAATGAGCAGTTCTTC. Amino acids: CSVNRGNEQFF.

This clone occurred a few times. V gene TRBV5-4 combines with J gene TRBJ2-7, with 7 bases aligning to TRBD2. The ends lost 0 bases at V and 9 bases at J; junction bases unmatched: 9. CDR3 size: 14 residues. CDR1 is SGHNT, CDR2 YYREEE, per germline (reference sequence). The CDR3 DNA reads as TGTGCCAGCAGCTTGGTGGGAGGGCCGGGCGTGCAGTACTTC. This sequence encodes CASSLVGGPGVQYF.

J is TRBJ2-1 and V is TRBV6-2 or TRBV6-3; TRBD2 is a possible D gene (6 bases). Trimming removed 0 bases at V and 7 bases at J, with 16 bases between. This CDR3 has 16 amino acids. Germline lookup yields CDR1 MNHEY and CDR2 SVGEGT. In DNA form, the CDR3 reads TGTGCCAGCAGTTACTCATTAGCGGTACTGGGTAATGAGCAGTTCTTC. Translated: CASSYSLAVLGNEQFF.

The chain uses TRBV27 and TRBJ1-5; D is possibly TRBD1 (5 bases). Germline CDR1 is MNHEY and CDR2 is SMNVEV (reference sequence). The CDR3 has 14 residues. The V end was cut by 3 bases, the J end by 7 bases, with 13 bases between. This chain's CDR3 is CASSLGQGQQPQHF. In DNA form, the CDR3 reads TGTGCCAGCAGTTTGGGGCAGGGCCAACAGCCCCAGCATTTT.